This T cell receptor beta chain comes out of a study of Ad26.COV2.S vaccination and SARS-CoV-2 variants. As for the study in general: Recipients of Ad26.COV2.S got it intramuscularly, once or twice 56 days apart.

Produced via immunoSEQ multiplex PCR; TCRdb's table is partial and in-frame only. In the table there are around 300,000 clones, about 89% of which are singletons. This CDR3 contains 13 residues. V shed 6 bases and J shed 6 bases, with 15 bases lying between them. The germline gives CDR1 WSHSY, CDR2 SAAADI. With regard to this clone: No antigen is known for it.

As to treatment: approximately 18 received Ad26.COV2.S at low or high dose, single or two shots; roughly five received placebo; per-sample allocation not given. All samples were drawn on day 63, counting from the first vaccine or placebo injection. The vaccine antigen was prefusion-stabilized Wuhan SARS-CoV-2 spike. Study results and limitations: Non-spike TCR breadth did not differ much between vaccine and placebo recipients. Responses of spike-specific T cells (both CD8+ and CD4+) reportedly showed substantial breadth after vaccination.

Sequencing was performed on peripheral blood, taken in a trial of Ad26.COV2.S vaccine versus placebo. The chain joins TRBV10-2 to TRBJ2-7; D possibly matches TRBD1 or TRBD2 (5 bases each). The source is a person between 18 and 59 years old who received the Ad26.COV2.S COVID-19 vaccine or a placebo. The CDR3 protein is CASRDTGTREQYF. The CDR3, as DNA: TGCGCCAGCAGGGATACCGGGACCCGCGAGCAGTACTTC.